Below, 21 T cell receptor beta chains from the same sample are listed, as sequenced in a study of chemoradiotherapy in HPV16-positive cancers. Sequencing used immunoSEQ multiplex PCR; TCRdb keeps in-frame clones, though not all of them. The sample records over 35,000 clones, around three quarters being singletons. The sample consisted of blood, taken from a patient who underwent chemoradiotherapy. The receptors shown here come from a human donor with HPV-associated anogenital cancer.

This chain uses TRBV10-3 with TRBJ2-1, with TRBD2 identical over 11 bases. The CDR3 extends over 16 amino acids. J gave up 7 bases and V 4 bases, and 9 bases lay outside the gene matches. Per germline, CDR1 ENHRY and CDR2 SYGVKD. In DNA form, the CDR3 reads TGTGCCATCAGTGTCGAACTAGCGGGGGCCGGGAATGAGCAGTTCTTC. Translated, it gives CAISVELAGAGNEQFF.

The chain employs TRBV7-2 and TRBJ2-7; TRBD1 agrees at 8 bases. Germline CDR1 reads SGHTA; CDR2 reads FQGNSA. This CDR3 has 16 amino acids. After removal of 5 bases from V and 7 bases from J, the junction contained 16 bases not matched to a gene. CDR3 region: CASSNRQGPTLREQYF. Here the CDR3 DNA reads TGTGCCAGCAGCAACAGACAGGGGCCCACGTTGAGAGAGCAGTACTTC. Together with reference TRBV7-2 and TRBJ2-7, the CDR3 gives the full variable domain: GAGVSQSPSNKVTEKGKDVELRCDPISGHTALYWYRQSLGQGLEFLIYFQGNSAPDKSGLPSDRFSAERTGGSVSTLTIQRTQQEDSAVYLCASSNRQGPTLREQYFGPGTRLTVT.

The V and J genes are TRBV19 and TRBJ1-1, with D unclear. Trimming removed 4 bases at V and 0 bases at J, with 12 bases between. The CDR3 spans 15 residues. Germline lookup yields CDR1 LNHDA and CDR2 SQIVND (reference sequence). This chain's CDR3 is CASSSPAGMNTEAFF. As DNA, the CDR3 is TGTGCCAGTAGTAGCCCAGCCGGGATGAACACTGAAGCTTTCTTT. The whole variable domain, filled in from reference TRBV19 and TRBJ1-1, reads DGGITQSPKYLFRKEGQNVTLSCEQNLNHDAMYWYRQDPGQGLRLIYYSQIVNDFQKGDIAEGYSVSREKKESFPLTVTSAQKNPTAFYLCASSSPAGMNTEAFFGQGTRLTVV.

The J gene is TRBJ2-5, the V gene TRBV2, with TRBD2 matching 9 bases. The trim removed 0 bases at V and 4 bases at J, leaving 3 bases unmatched. The length of the CDR3 is 15 residues. Germline CDR1 SNHLY, CDR2 FYNNEI. CDR3 residues: CASSEAGTSIETQYF. The CDR3 nucleotides are TGTGCCAGCAGTGAAGCGGGGACTAGCATAGAGACCCAGTACTTC.

The table lists this clone with a few counts. V gene TRBV27 combines with J gene TRBJ2-2; 8 nucleotides align to TRBD1. The V gene end was trimmed by 2 bases and the J gene end by 4 bases; junction bases not matched to a gene: 3. Germline V gene lookup returns CDR1 MNHEY and CDR2 SMNVEV (reference sequence). The CDR3 is 15 amino acids. CDR3 protein: CASSLGQGGTGELFF. DNA for the CDR3: TGTGCCAGCAGTTTAGGACAGGGTGGCACCGGGGAGCTGTTTTTT.

The chain recombines TRBV11-2 with TRBJ1-5; D not certain. CDR3 size: 17 residues. Trimming took off 0 bases at V and 0 bases at J, with 12 bases between the two ends. Germline loops: CDR1 SGHAT, CDR2 FQNNGV. The CDR3 spells CASSLDRQVYSNQPQHF. CDR3 in DNA: TGTGCCAGCAGCTTAGATCGGCAGGTCTATAGCAATCAGCCCCAGCATTTT.

The chain employs TRBV5-4 and TRBJ1-6; 7 bases fit TRBD1. The V and J ends lost 3 bases and 6 bases, in that order; junction bases with no gene match: 3. The CDR3 has 14 residues. Germline lookup yields CDR1 SGHNT and CDR2 YYREEE (reference sequence). In DNA, the CDR3 is TGTGCCAGCAGCTCCGGGACAGCTAATTCACCCCTCCACTTT. Its protein product is CASSSGTANSPLHF.

The rearrangement joins TRBV9 to TRBJ1-6; unclear D gene. In germline, CDR1 is SGDLS, CDR2 YYNGEE. V lost 3 bases to trimming and J lost 14 bases, with 21 bases between them. The CDR3 contains 15 residues. CDR3 sequence (DNA): TGTGCCAGCAGCGCCTCGTCGGAGGGTAATTGGGCCCTCCACTTT. As protein: CASSASSEGNWALHF.

V is TRBV5-4 and J is TRBJ2-7; D might be TRBD2 (6 bases). Per the germline V gene, CDR1 is SGHNT and CDR2 is YYREEE (reference sequence). Trimming left V 1 base short and J 0 bases short, with 11 bases between. The CDR3 is 15 residues long. Here the CDR3 DNA reads TGTGCCAGCAGCTTGTGGGACTTTAACTCCTACGAGCAGTACTTC. Its translation: CASSLWDFNSYEQYF.

This rearrangement joins TRBV5-1 to TRBJ2-5, with D maybe TRBD1 (6 bases). The CDR3 covers 14 residues. V lost 4 bases and J 5 bases, leaving 15 bases between the germline ends. CDR1 and CDR2 from the germline V gene are SGHRS and YFSETQ. For the CDR3, the DNA is TGCGCCAGCAGCGGGGGCGAGGGCAGGGAGACCCAGTACTTC. Translated: CASSGGEGRETQYF.

The gene calls are TRBV7-9 and TRBJ1-2; D possibly corresponds to TRBD1 (5 bases). Germline lookup yields CDR1 SEHNR and CDR2 FQNEAQ (reference sequence). The CDR3 runs 15 residues. V was shortened by 2 bases and J by 3 bases, with 13 bases between the two germline ends. As DNA, the CDR3 is TGTGCCAGCAGCTTATCGGGAGGGGCCGACTATGGCTACACCTTC. This encodes CASSLSGGADYGYTF.

This clone was counted only a few times. V is TRBV12-5 and J is TRBJ1-2, with D possibly matching TRBD1 (5 bases). Germline CDR1 reads LGHNT; CDR2 reads FRNRAP. The CDR3 runs 12 residues. V lost 6 bases to trimming and J lost 2 bases, with 7 bases between them. Written as DNA, the CDR3 is TGTGCTAGTGGGGGGGGGAACTATGGCTACACCTTC. Its protein is CASGGGNYGYTF.

This clone was observed a few times. J is TRBJ1-2 and V is TRBV5-4; no clear D. V lost 1 base and J lost 1, with 8 bases in between. CDR1 and CDR2 from the germline V gene are SGHNT and YYREEE (reference sequence). CDR3 length equals 14 residues. The CDR3 bases are TGTGCCAGCAGCTTGACGGTCCGTAACTATGGCTACACCTTC. This encodes CASSLTVRNYGYTF.

J is TRBJ1-1 and V is TRBV6-5; possibly TRBD1 for D (6 bases). Germline V gene sequence: CDR1 MNHEY, CDR2 SVGAGI. CDR3 size: 13 residues. Trimming shortened V by 2 bases and J by 3 bases, and 7 bases separated the two germline ends. Here the CDR3 DNA reads TGTGCCAGCAGTTACGCAGGGGACACTGAAGCTTTCTTT. Translated, it gives CASSYAGDTEAFF.

This chain uses TRBV15 with TRBJ1-1, with D possibly being TRBD1 (6 bases). CDR1 is LNHNV, CDR2 YYDKDF, per germline (reference sequence). Trimming removed 0 bases from V and 5 bases from J, with 16 bases in between. The CDR3 extends over 16 amino acids. CDR3 amino acids: CATSRDGTGAWTEAFF. The DNA of the CDR3 is TGTGCCACCAGCAGAGATGGGACGGGGGCATGGACTGAAGCTTTCTTT.

This chain links TRBV5-6 with TRBJ1-2; D perhaps matches TRBD1 (6 bases). The CDR3 is 12 amino acids. The germline CDR1 and CDR2 sequences are SGHDT and YYEEEE. V was shortened by 0 bases and J by 7 bases, with 7 bases between the two germline ends. The chain's CDR3 is CASSLEGGGYTF. CDR3 nucleotides: TGTGCCAGCAGCTTGGAAGGGGGTGGCTACACCTTC.

The gene calls are TRBV5-4 and TRBJ2-7; D remains unclear. Germline CDR1 reads SGHNT; CDR2 reads YYREEE (reference sequence). CDR3 length: 14 amino acids. Trimming took 4 bases from V and 5 from J, leaving 16 bases between them. This CDR3 is CASSLDPALDEQYF. The CDR3 coding sequence is TGTGCCAGCAGCCTGGACCCAGCCCTAGACGAGCAGTACTTC.

The chain links TRBV27 to TRBJ1-5; D remains ambiguous. This CDR3 spans 13 amino acids. Germline V gives CDR1 MNHEY, CDR2 SMNVEV (reference sequence). Trimming cost V 6 bases and J 7 bases, with 13 bases left between them. DNA of the CDR3: TGTGCCAGCAGCCTCCGGGGTTACCAGCCCCAGCATTTT. Amino acids: CASSLRGYQPQHF.

This clone was counted only a few times. The V call is TRBV5-5, the J call TRBJ1-1, with D uncertain. CDR3 size: 13 residues. V dropped 4 bases and J dropped 1 base, with 8 bases sitting between them. CDR1 is SGHKS and CDR2 is YYEKEE in the germline V gene (reference sequence). DNA of the CDR3: TGTGCCAGCAGCCCCCAGGCGAACACTGAAGCTTTCTTT. Translation gives CASSPQANTEAFF.

Written as DNA, the CDR3 is TGTGCCAGCAGCCGGACGGGAGCCTACGAGCAGTACTTC. Encoded protein: CASSRTGAYEQYF. The genes are TRBV7-2 and TRBJ2-7, with D perhaps TRBD2 (6 bases). CDR3 length: 13 amino acids. The germline gives CDR1 SGHTA, CDR2 FQGNSA. The V end was cut by 5 bases, the J end by 2 bases, with 10 bases between.

The V gene is TRBV6-5, the J gene TRBJ1-2; 11 bases are a match to TRBD1. The CDR3 loop spans 15 amino acids. The V and J ends lost 8 bases and 4 bases, in that order; junction bases with no gene match: 9. Germline CDR1 MNHEY, CDR2 SVGAGI. For the CDR3, the DNA is TGTGCCAGCGGCCCCCGGGACAGGGGGGGCTATGGCTACACCTTC. It encodes CASGPRDRGGYGYTF.